This TCR beta chain came from a study of regulatory T cells in long-lasting Graves disease. Germline V lookup: CDR1 DFQATT, CDR2 SNEGSKA (reference sequence). Including both end residues, the CDR3 is 15 amino acids long. This clonotype showed up many times. The DNA is omitted, as the CDR3 cannot be located on it reliably, and the CDR3 follows TCRdb's listing. As to time point: newly diagnosed GD, antithyroid drugs for less than 3 months. RNA from PBMCs was the source of the TCR library. CDR3 regions were amplified by Arm-PCR using iRepertoire HTBI primers to build TCR beta libraries. MiXCR was run by TCRdb on the multiplex PCR reads, yielding one entry per CDR3 protein. Of about 530,000 distinct CDR3 sequences in the sample, 15% to 20% were seen once. The sample also formed part of further work on T cells in Graves' hyperthyroidism and ophthalmopathy.

The sample in question was peripheral blood mononuclear cells (PBMCs), obtained at new diagnosis, from a patient treated with antithyroid drugs. The chain uses TRBV20-1 and TRBJ2-3; the DNA was not compared with TRBD1, the D call given in the table. The TCR comes from a woman aged 35-60 years with Graves disease. The CDR3 protein is CSAFPWATGSLARYF.